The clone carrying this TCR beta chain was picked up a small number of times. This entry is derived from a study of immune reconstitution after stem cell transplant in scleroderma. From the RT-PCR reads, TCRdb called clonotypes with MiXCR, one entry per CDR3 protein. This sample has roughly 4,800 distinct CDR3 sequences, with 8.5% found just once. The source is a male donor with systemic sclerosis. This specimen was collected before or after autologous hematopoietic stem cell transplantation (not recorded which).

In DNA, the CDR3 is TGTGCCAGCAGCTTTACTGGGAGCCTAGCGGGAGGGTGGAACGAGCAGTACTTC. Protein sequence: CASSFTGSLAGGWNEQYF. The chain joins TRBV11-2 to TRBJ2-7; TRBD2 matches 12 bases. The J segment lost 5 bases and the V segment lost 3 bases, leaving 14 bases of the junction unmatched. This CDR3 spans 18 amino acids. CDR1 and CDR2 from the germline V gene are SGHAT and FQNNGV.